One sample yielded the 25 T cell receptor beta chains listed below, sequenced in a study of blood T cells in healthy people across ages. PCR was performed a second time for about 7 to 11 cycles using a sample-barcoded 5' primer and a J-beta primer mix. MiXCR was run by TCRdb on the 5' RACE reads, yielding one entry per CDR3 protein. This table has under 2,000,000 distinct CDR3 sequences, 49% appearing once. Input material: blood. The receptors derive from a woman in her forties in good health.

This clonotype has just a few counts. This chain uses TRBV4-3 with TRBJ2-3; unclear D gene. The CDR3 length is 13 residues. Trimming stripped 1 base from V and 5 bases from J, with 7 bases between. Looked up from germline, CDR1 is LGHNA and CDR2 is YSLEER. The CDR3 DNA reads TGCGCCAGCAGCCAAGCTCTTGGAGATACGCAGTATTTT. This sequence encodes CASSQALGDTQYF.

V gene TRBV5-6 combines with J gene TRBJ2-4; TRBD1 or TRBD2 may be the D gene (5 bases each). Near its end, the DNA agrees better with TRBJ2-7, so the J call may be wrong. The CDR3 covers 14 residues. Germline CDR1 SGHDT, CDR2 YYEEEE. The CDR3 DNA reads TGTGCCAGCAGGGGGTGGAAGGGACGCAACGAGCAGTACTTC. It yields the protein CASRGWKGRNEQYF.

This clonotype is a singleton in its sample. J is TRBJ2-5 and V is TRBV27; D gene ambiguous. The end of the DNA is better explained by TRBJ2-1, so the J call may be wrong. In germline, CDR1 is MNHEY, CDR2 SMNVEV (reference sequence). The CDR3 sequence is 15 residues long. CDR3: CASSLLGNDQETQFF. CDR3 nucleotide sequence: TGTGCCAGCAGTTTACTGGGGAACGACCAAGAGACCCAGTTCTTC.

The chain is built from TRBV3-1 and TRBJ2-3; D gene ambiguous. Germline V CDR1 and CDR2: LGHDT, YNNKEL (reference sequence). This CDR3 region has 15 residues. The ends were cut back, 4 bases at V and 0 bases at J, with 11 bases in the middle. The CDR3 nucleotides read TGTGCCAGCAGCCCGACTCCAACTAGCACAGATACGCAGTATTTT. Its protein is CASSPTPTSTDTQYF.

The J gene is TRBJ1-2, the V gene TRBV12-3 or TRBV12-4; TRBD1 agrees at 9 bases. The CDR3 length is 14 residues. V lost 6 bases to trimming and J lost 4 bases; unmatched junction nucleotides: 6. CDR3: CASSWDRVIYGYTF. CDR3 nucleotide sequence: TGTGCCAGCAGCTGGGACAGGGTGATCTATGGCTACACCTTC.

This clonotype was counted a few times. The chain carries TRBV29-1 and TRBJ2-7; 11 bases match TRBD1. The V gene's germline CDR1 is SQVTM and CDR2 ANQGSEA. V gave up 4 bases and J gave up 1 base; unmatched junction bases: 3. The CDR3 consists of 14 residues. The CDR3 DNA follows: TGCAGCGTTGGGGACAGGGGGATTTCCTACGAGCAGTACTTC. As protein: CSVGDRGISYEQYF.

The chain recombines TRBV12-5 with TRBJ2-5, with TRBD2 identical over 9 bases. V shed 5 bases, J shed 2 bases, and the junction held 9 bases outside the gene matches. CDR3 length: 16 amino acids. Looked up from germline, CDR1 is LGHNT and CDR2 is FRNRAP. CDR3 coding DNA: TGTGCTAGTGGTCTCCATGGGCGGGGGGGACAAGAGACCCAGTACTTC. Translated, it gives CASGLHGRGGQETQYF.

The chain employs TRBV27 and TRBJ1-2; the match to TRBD1 covers 7 bases. The trim removed 0 bases at V and 3 bases at J, leaving 4 bases unmatched. From germline, CDR1 is MNHEY and CDR2 SMNVEV (reference sequence). The CDR3 has 15 residues. The CDR3 reads CASSLSVGGHYGYTF. CDR3 DNA: TGTGCCAGCAGTTTATCGGTAGGGGGCCACTATGGCTACACCTTC.

On this clonotype itself: This may be a read error: a much more frequent sequence differs by one nucleotide. The gene calls are TRBV29-1 and TRBJ2-3; 11 bases fit TRBD2. CDR3 size: 13 residues. Germline V gives CDR1 SQVTM, CDR2 ANQGSEA. The DNA of the CDR3 is TGCAGCGTCCGACTAGCGGGGACAGGTACGCAGTATTTT. Translated: CSVRLAGTGTQYF.

The gene calls are TRBV7-8 and TRBJ2-5; a possible D gene is TRBD2 (7 bases). The germline gives CDR1 SGHVS, CDR2 FQNEAQ. Between the trimmed V and J ends, which lost 0 bases and 11 bases, there was a span of 31 bases. This CDR3 spans 19 amino acids. CDR3 nucleotide sequence: TGTGCCAGCAGCTTAGCGGGGCGGGGGCAACGGAAGGGTTACAATGAGCAGTACTTC. This encodes CASSLAGRGQRKGYNEQYF.

The chain carries TRBV12-3 or TRBV12-4 and TRBJ2-1, with TRBD1 as a possible D gene (6 bases). This CDR3 contains 16 residues. The germline V and J ends were trimmed by 3 bases and 5 bases, with 17 bases remaining between them. This CDR3 reads CASSFRLGALNNEQFF. The CDR3 nucleotides are TGTGCCAGCAGTTTCAGGCTGGGGGCCCTAAACAATGAGCAGTTCTTC.

This clonotype came up a few times. The rearrangement links TRBV6-6 to TRBJ2-7, with D tentatively TRBD1 or TRBD2 (5 bases each). The DNA matches TRBJ2-5 better at its end, which makes the J call doubtful. Germline CDR1 MNHNY, CDR2 SVGAGI (reference sequence). The CDR3 is 17 residues long. Written as DNA, the CDR3 is TGTGCCAGCAGTCGTCCTTTAGGGGAGCCAGAGGGAGAGACCCAGTACTTC. It is translated as CASSRPLGEPEGETQYF.

This clonotype appeared a few times. The gene calls are TRBV6-5 and TRBJ2-3; either TRBD1 or TRBD2 may fit D (6 bases each). Trimming cost V 4 bases and J 1 base, with 12 bases left between them. CDR3 length: 15 amino acids. Germline CDR1 reads MNHEY; CDR2 reads SVGAGI. CDR3 region: CASSSRGRGTDTQYF. The CDR3, as DNA: TGTGCCAGCAGTTCTCGGGGGCGCGGCACAGATACGCAGTATTTT.

This sequence joins TRBV6-1 and TRBJ1-5; D might be TRBD1 (5 bases). The CDR3 is made up of 16 amino acids. Germline loops: CDR1 MNHNS, CDR2 SASEGT. The V end lost 0 bases, the J end lost 6 bases, and 15 bases lay between the germline ends. The CDR3, as DNA: TGTGCCAGCAGTGAAGCGCTTCGAGGGGTTGGTCAGCCCCAGCATTTT. It translates to CASSEALRGVGQPQHF.

The V call is TRBV27, the J call TRBJ2-1; no reliable D call. The CDR3 loop spans 16 amino acids. Trimming removed 10 bases from V and 0 bases from J, with 19 bases in between. Germline V gives CDR1 MNHEY, CDR2 SMNVEV (reference sequence). The DNA for the CDR3 is TGTGCCATCAGGCCCCCTCTTGCCCGCTCCTACAATGAGCAGTTCTTC. This translates into CAIRPPLARSYNEQFF.

This rearrangement joins TRBV5-1 to TRBJ1-1, with a tentative D call TRBD1 (5 bases). Trimming shortened V by 0 bases and J by 1 base, and 10 bases separated the two germline ends. The germline V gene encodes CDR1 SGHRS and CDR2 YFSETQ. The CDR3 has 15 residues. This CDR3 reads CASSLDGQGNTEAFF. Here the CDR3 DNA reads TGCGCCAGCAGCTTGGATGGCCAGGGGAACACTGAAGCTTTCTTT.

The chain uses TRBV7-9 and TRBJ2-7; D gene unclear. CDR3 length equals 14 residues. Germline assignment: CDR1 SEHNR and CDR2 FQNEAQ (reference sequence). Trimming removed 0 bases from V and 5 bases from J, with 11 bases in between. The CDR3 DNA reads TGTGCCAGCAGCTTAGCGCAGGCAATCCACGAGCAGTACTTC. Protein sequence: CASSLAQAIHEQYF.

CDR3 sequence (DNA): TGTGCCACCATTCTAAGTTTAGCTGGCTACACCTTC. This codes for CATILSLAGYTF. This chain joins TRBV15 and TRBJ1-2, with D unresolved. Trimming took 7 bases from V and 7 from J, leaving 13 bases between them. Germline-derived CDR1 and CDR2 are LNHNV and YYDKDF (reference sequence). This CDR3 is built from 12 residues.

This chain connects TRBV7-2 to TRBJ1-2; D possibly corresponds to TRBD1 (5 bases). Germline V gives CDR1 SGHTA, CDR2 FQGNSA. Trimming left V 3 bases short and J 6 bases short, with 8 bases between. The CDR3 extends over 12 amino acids. In DNA form, the CDR3 reads TGTGCCAGCAGCTTTGACAGACATGGCTACACCTTC. Protein product: CASSFDRHGYTF.

This clonotype was detected only a few times. The V call is TRBV20-1, the J call TRBJ2-1; D not certain. CDR3 length equals 16 residues. V dropped 5 bases and J dropped 0 bases, with 17 bases sitting between them. Per the germline V gene, CDR1 is DFQATT and CDR2 is SNEGSKA (reference sequence). CDR3 coding DNA: TGCAGTGCTCATACCTCTTCCCTGAGCTCCTACAATGAGCAGTTCTTC. Amino acids: CSAHTSSLSSYNEQFF.

This clonotype was recorded once. The V call is TRBV27, the J call TRBJ2-5, with TRBD2 matching 8 bases. Unmatched junction bases numbered 10, after V lost 5 bases and J lost 5 bases. The CDR3 runs to 15 residues. Germline V gene sequence: CDR1 MNHEY, CDR2 SMNVEV (reference sequence). CDR3 DNA: TGTGCCAGCAGTGTGCGGGGGGCCGCGTTGGAGACCCAGTACTTC. This gives the protein CASSVRGAALETQYF.

This chain uses TRBV25-1 with TRBJ2-2, with 10 positions matching TRBD2. Germline-derived CDR1 and CDR2 are MGHDK and SYGVNS. Germline trimming cut 1 base from V and 4 bases from J; bases unmatched to any gene: 9. The CDR3 runs 18 residues. The CDR3 coding sequence is TGTGCCAGCAGTGAATCTGTCCCTAGCGGGGGCAGCACCGGGGAGCTGTTTTTT. It specifies CASSESVPSGGSTGELFF.

The chain employs TRBV7-9 and TRBJ1-2; TRBD1 agrees at 8 bases. Trimming at V came to 6 bases and at J to 7 bases, leaving 10 bases not matched to a gene. Germline lookup yields CDR1 SEHNR and CDR2 FQNEAQ (reference sequence). The CDR3 sequence is 14 residues long. CDR3 protein: CASRPTGESAGYTF. The CDR3 DNA reads TGTGCCAGCAGGCCGACAGGGGAGTCGGCTGGCTACACCTTC.

The genes are TRBV4-1 and TRBJ1-1; weak D call: TRBD1 (6 bases). The germline V gene encodes CDR1 MGHRA and CDR2 YSYEKL. The CDR3 has 15 amino acids. With 5 bases removed from V and 1 base from J, the gap between germline ends came to 14 bases. The CDR3 loop reads CASSAPQGKNTEAFF. In DNA, the CDR3 is TGCGCCAGCAGCGCTCCCCAGGGGAAGAACACTGAAGCTTTCTTT.

This clonotype was detected only a few times. This chain links TRBV6-5 with TRBJ2-5; 7 bases are a match to TRBD1. Germline-derived CDR1 and CDR2 are MNHEY and SVGAGI. V shed 2 bases and J 2 bases; nucleotides not matched to a gene: 8. The CDR3 totals 16 residues. The CDR3 protein is CASSYDDRVLQETQYF. CDR3 bases: TGTGCCAGCAGTTACGACGACAGGGTACTTCAAGAGACCCAGTACTTC.